Presented here are 30 T cell receptor beta chains from one specimen sequenced in a study of blood T cell repertoires in COVID-19. Sequenced by immunoSEQ multiplex PCR; TCRdb stores in-frame clones only, minus some. The sample has about 170,000 clones; approximately 91% are singletons. Sample: peripheral blood. The receptors here all came from a man between 18 and 29 years old with COVID-19, enrolled during active disease.

The chain employs TRBV11-3 and TRBJ2-1; weak D call: TRBD2 (5 bases). The V end was cut by 5 bases, the J end by 0 bases, with 17 bases between. Germline V CDR1 and CDR2: SGHNT, YENEEA. CDR3 length: 17 amino acids. CDR3 protein: CASSPEGGPSSYNEQFF. In nucleotides, the CDR3 is TGTGCCAGCAGCCCAGAGGGTGGACCTAGCTCCTACAATGAGCAGTTCTTC.

Here the CDR3 DNA reads TGTGCCAGCAGCCAAGATGGAGGTAGCGGATTTCAGTTCTTC. It is translated as CASSQDGGSGFQFF. V gene TRBV3-1 (or the pseudogene TRBV3-2) combines with J gene TRBJ2-1; a weak D match, TRBD2 (6 bases). Trimming removed 0 bases at V and 13 bases at J, with 16 bases between. The germline CDR1 and CDR2 sequences are LGHDT and YNNKEL (reference sequence). CDR3 size: 14 residues.

V is TRBV11-1 and J is TRBJ2-1; D remains unclear. This CDR3 has 12 residues. CDR1 is SGHAT and CDR2 is FQDESV in the germline V gene (reference sequence). The V and J ends lost 2 bases and 6 bases respectively, with 5 bases between them. The CDR3 reads CASSLSTNEQFF. DNA of the CDR3: TGTGCCAGCAGCTTATCTACCAATGAGCAGTTCTTC.

This chain links TRBV28 with TRBJ2-7, with TRBD1 matching 7 bases. Germline CDR1 is MDHEN and CDR2 is SYDVKM. The V gene end was trimmed by 3 bases and the J gene end by 2 bases; junction bases not matched to a gene: 4. The CDR3 length is 14 residues. CDR3 protein: CASSFQGETYEQYF. In DNA form, the CDR3 reads TGTGCCAGCAGTTTCCAGGGGGAAACCTACGAGCAGTACTTC.

The chain couples TRBV7-6 to TRBJ2-2; tentatively, D is TRBD1 (6 bases). V lost 7 bases and J lost 5, with 11 bases in between. The CDR3 totals 13 residues. Germline-derived CDR1 and CDR2 are SGHVS and FNYEAQ. The CDR3 spells CASTPGETGELFF. CDR3 sequence (DNA): TGTGCCAGCACCCCAGGGGAGACCGGGGAGCTGTTTTTT.

Concerning this clone itself: This CDR3 is also generated by other DNA sequences in the sample. V and J are TRBV5-6 and TRBJ2-3; no definite D call. There are 12 residues in the CDR3. Trimming stripped 3 bases from V and 1 base from J, with 3 bases between. The germline gives CDR1 SGHDT, CDR2 YYEEEE. The DNA of the CDR3 is TGTGCCAGCAGCTCCGGCACAGATACGCAGTATTTT. Amino acids: CASSSGTDTQYF.

This clone was seen many times. This chain uses TRBV28 with TRBJ1-5; 7 positions agree with TRBD1. The CDR3 covers 14 residues. CDR1 is MDHEN and CDR2 is SYDVKM in the germline V gene. J was trimmed by 5 bases and V by 6 bases; bases with no gene match: 7. The CDR3 is CASSLGQLHQPQHF. The CDR3 DNA is TGTGCCAGCAGCTTGGGACAGCTACATCAGCCCCAGCATTTT. Full variable domain (missing parts from reference TRBV28 and TRBJ1-5): DVKVTQSSRYLVKRTGEKVFLECVQDMDHENMFWYRQDPGLGLRLIYFSYDVKMKEKGDIPEGYSVSREKKERFSLILESASTNQTSMYLCASSLGQLHQPQHFGDGTRLSIL.

The V call is TRBV6-1, the J call TRBJ1-1; D gene unclear. CDR3 length: 14 residues. Germline CDR1 and CDR2: MNHNS and SASEGT. V was shortened by 0 bases and J by 1 base, with 6 bases between the two germline ends. The CDR3 spells CASSEAGSNTEAFF. The CDR3 DNA reads as TGTGCCAGCAGTGAAGCCGGTTCGAACACTGAAGCTTTCTTT.

V usage is TRBV4-1 and J usage is TRBJ1-6; possibly TRBD1 for D (5 bases). Germline CDR1 is MGHRA and CDR2 is YSYEKL. The CDR3 runs to 16 residues. The ends were cut back, 3 bases at V and 4 bases at J, with 13 bases in the middle. The CDR3 spells CASSQPGGRYNSPLHF. The CDR3 region has the DNA TGCGCCAGCAGCCAGCCGGGGGGGAGATATAATTCACCCCTCCACTTT.

The rearrangement links TRBV27 to TRBJ1-1; D is unclear. Germline CDR1 and CDR2: MNHEY and SMNVEV (reference sequence). The CDR3 has 13 residues. V lost 3 bases to trimming and J lost 4 bases, with 9 bases between them. In DNA form, the CDR3 reads TGTGCCAGCAGTTTGACGGGGTTCACTGAAGCTTTCTTT. It yields the protein CASSLTGFTEAFF.

V is TRBV30 and J is TRBJ1-2; unclear D gene. From germline, CDR1 is GTSNPN and CDR2 SVGIG (reference sequence). The V end lost 0 bases, the J end lost 3 bases, and 14 bases lay between the germline ends. There are 15 residues in the CDR3. The CDR3: CAWSVLSLIDYGYTF. For the CDR3, the DNA is TGTGCCTGGAGTGTACTGTCGCTGATTGACTATGGCTACACCTTC.

The chain combines TRBV14 with TRBJ2-2; D uncertain. The CDR3 covers 15 residues. V lost 1 base and J lost 1, with 7 bases in between. Germline V CDR1 and CDR2: SGHDN, FVKESK. Here the CDR3 reads CASSQARLNTGELFF. Written as DNA, the CDR3 is TGTGCCAGCAGCCAAGCCCGACTGAACACCGGGGAGCTGTTTTTT.

This clone has just one count. CDR3 loop: CASSQGEGEQFF. The CDR3 DNA sequence: TGTGCCAGCAGCCAAGGGGAGGGTGAGCAGTTCTTC. This chain connects TRBV4-2 to TRBJ2-1; 7 bases fit TRBD2. V lost 1 base to trimming and J lost 9 bases; unmatched junction nucleotides: 0. The CDR3 sequence is 12 residues long. From germline, CDR1 is LGHNA and CDR2 YNFKEQ.

The chain recombines TRBV7-3 with TRBJ2-7, with 10 bases matching TRBD1. V was pared by 4 bases and J by 5 bases, with 5 bases of the junction left unmatched. CDR3 length equals 14 residues. Germline lookup yields CDR1 SGHTA and CDR2 FQGTGA. The CDR3 coding sequence is TGTGCCAGCAGCTCTGGACAGGGGGGCGACGAGCAGTACTTC. Its translation: CASSSGQGGDEQYF.

The J gene is TRBJ2-1, the V gene TRBV5-5; tentative D call: TRBD1 (6 bases). Germline loops: CDR1 SGHKS, CDR2 YYEKEE (reference sequence). The V end lost 0 bases, the J end lost 9 bases, and 16 bases lay between the germline ends. CDR3 length equals 15 residues. CDR3 coding DNA: TGTGCCAGCAGCTTGGGGGCAGGGGATCGGGGTGAGCAGTTCTTC. Its translation is CASSLGAGDRGEQFF. Full variable domain (rest looked up from reference TRBV5-5 and TRBJ2-1): DAGVTQSPTHLIKTRGQQVTLRCSPISGHKSVSWYQQVLGQGPQFIFQYYEKEERGRGNFPDRFSARQFPNYSSELNVNALLLGDSALYLCASSLGAGDRGEQFFGPGTRLTVL.

This clone appeared a few times. The genes are TRBV5-1 and TRBJ1-1; 7 bases map to TRBD1. Germline CDR1 is SGHRS and CDR2 is YFSETQ. This CDR3 has 13 residues. Trimming removed 5 bases from V and 0 bases from J; junction bases left unmatched: 1. CDR3: CASRTGMNTEAFF. CDR3 nucleotide sequence: TGCGCCAGCAGGACAGGGATGAACACTGAAGCTTTCTTT.

This rearrangement joins TRBV5-1 to TRBJ2-7; 9 bases align to TRBD2. Per the germline V gene, CDR1 is SGHRS and CDR2 is YFSETQ. The trim removed 1 base at V and 3 bases at J, leaving 14 bases unmatched. The length of the CDR3 is 18 residues. In DNA form, the CDR3 reads TGCGCCAGCAGCTTGACCCACACGACAGGGCGGGGGGGCTACGAGCAGTACTTC. Translation gives CASSLTHTTGRGGYEQYF.

V gene TRBV13 combines with J gene TRBJ1-2; 8 nucleotides align to TRBD1. CDR3 length: 16 residues. Germline V gene lookup returns CDR1 PRHDT and CDR2 FYEKMQ (reference sequence). Trimming at V came to 0 bases and at J to 4 bases, leaving 7 bases not matched to a gene. Here the CDR3 reads CASSLGSGGVFYGYTF. The CDR3 region has the DNA TGTGCCAGCAGCTTAGGATCAGGGGGCGTCTTCTATGGCTACACCTTC.

The chain is built from TRBV10-3 and TRBJ1-6; 7 bases fit TRBD1. This CDR3 region has 15 residues. Germline CDR1 is ENHRY and CDR2 is SYGVKD. J was trimmed by 6 bases and V by 4 bases; bases with no gene match: 6. In DNA, the CDR3 is TGTGCCATCAGTGCTCGACAGGGACCTAATTCACCCCTCCACTTT. This encodes CAISARQGPNSPLHF.

The chain joins TRBV2 to TRBJ2-7, with a weak D call TRBD1 (5 bases). The CDR3 is 13 amino acids. V lost 6 bases and J 6 bases, leaving 15 bases between the germline ends. CDR1 is SNHLY, CDR2 FYNNEI, per germline. CDR3: CASSQIQGAEQYF. The DNA of the CDR3 is TGTGCCAGCAGCCAGATCCAGGGTGCCGAGCAGTACTTC.

This clone occurred a few times. At the DNA level, this CDR3 is encoded by other sequences in the same sample as well. The V and J genes are TRBV5-6 and TRBJ2-3; D might be TRBD2 (5 bases). The germline gives CDR1 SGHDT, CDR2 YYEEEE. This CDR3 comprises 12 residues. Trimming took off 3 bases at V and 3 bases at J, with 5 bases between the two ends. CDR3 loop: CASSSGTDTQYF. The CDR3 DNA is TGTGCCAGCAGCTCGGGAACAGATACGCAGTATTTT.

In this sample, this clone turned up once. V gene TRBV30 combines with J gene TRBJ1-1, with D tentatively TRBD1 (5 bases). Germline V gives CDR1 GTSNPN, CDR2 SVGIG (reference sequence). The CDR3 totals 12 residues. The V gene lost 6 bases and the J gene lost 3 bases, with 11 bases spanning the gap. The CDR3 region is CACCREDTEAFF. The CDR3 DNA is TGTGCCTGTTGCAGGGAGGACACTGAAGCTTTCTTT.

The CDR3: CASSPLAPSSGANVLTF. CDR3 sequence (DNA): TGTGCCAGCTCACCACTGGCACCAAGCTCTGGGGCCAACGTCCTGACTTTC. The chain links TRBV18 to TRBJ2-6; D unclear. The germline gives CDR1 KGHSH, CDR2 LQKENI. Trimming took off 1 base at V and 0 bases at J, with 10 bases between the two ends. The CDR3 contains 17 residues.

The gene calls are TRBV9 and TRBJ1-5; no clear D gene. V lost 0 bases and J 4 bases, leaving 8 bases between the germline ends. In germline, CDR1 is SGDLS, CDR2 YYNGEE. The CDR3 is 14 amino acids. The CDR3, as DNA: TGTGCCAGCAGCGTAGGTTCCGGTAATCAGCCCCAGCATTTT. Protein product: CASSVGSGNQPQHF.

The CDR3 DNA is TGCGCCAGCAGCTCTAGCGGGAGTGGAGGCACAGATACGCAGTATTTT. This translates into CASSSSGSGGTDTQYF. V and J are TRBV5-1 and TRBJ2-3; 10 nucleotides agree with TRBD2. The CDR3 loop spans 16 amino acids. J was trimmed by 1 base and V by 3 bases; bases with no gene match: 5. The germline V gene encodes CDR1 SGHRS and CDR2 YFSETQ. The variable domain in full, completed from reference TRBV5-1 and TRBJ2-3, reads KAGVTQTPRYLIKTRGQQVTLSCSPISGHRSVSWYQQTPGQGLQFLFEYFSETQRNKGNFPGRFSGRQFSNSRSEMNVSTLELGDSALYLCASSSSGSGGTDTQYFGPGTRLTVL.

The chain carries TRBV7-3 and TRBJ2-3, with 11 bases matching TRBD2. The V segment lost 5 bases and the J segment 3 bases; nucleotides outside the gene matches: 4. The length of the CDR3 is 15 residues. The germline CDR1 and CDR2 sequences are SGHTA and FQGTGA. Here the CDR3 DNA reads TGTGCCAGCAGCCCGGGACTAGCGGTAACAGATACGCAGTATTTT. This translates into CASSPGLAVTDTQYF.

The rearrangement uses TRBV12-2 and TRBJ2-5; the table's D call TRBD2 went unverified against the DNA. TRBV12-2 is marked as a pseudogene. There are 16 residues in the CDR3. The CDR3 bases are TGTGCAAGTCGCTTAGGTTCAGCGGGAGGGCCCGAGACCCAGTACTTC. Translated, it gives CASRLGSAGGPETQYF.

There are a few counts of this clone. The gene calls are TRBV6-5 and TRBJ1-1; possibly TRBD1 for D (6 bases). CDR1 and CDR2 (germline): MNHEY, SVGAGI. Trimming pared 6 bases from V and 6 bases from J, leaving 8 bases between. The CDR3 contains 11 residues. The CDR3 region has the DNA TGTGCCAGCAGACAGGGCCCTGAAGCTTTCTTT. This codes for CASRQGPEAFF.

The genes are TRBV9 and TRBJ2-1; D is perhaps TRBD1 (6 bases). The CDR3 is made up of 15 amino acids. CDR1 SGDLS and CDR2 YYNGEE come from the germline V gene. The V end lost 1 base, the J end lost 3 bases, and 11 bases lay between the germline ends. The CDR3 reads CASSVQQGYYNEQFF. CDR3 DNA: TGTGCCAGCAGCGTACAACAGGGCTACTACAATGAGCAGTTCTTC.

The chain joins TRBV6-5 to TRBJ2-7; 9 bases fit TRBD1. Germline V gene sequence: CDR1 MNHEY, CDR2 SVGAGI. The CDR3 sequence is 14 residues long. The ends lost 0 bases at V and 5 bases at J; junction bases unmatched: 2. CDR3 nucleotide sequence: TGTGCCAGCAGTTACTCTGGGACAGGGAACGAGCAGTACTTC. Translation: CASSYSGTGNEQYF.